Listed below are T cell receptor beta chains from one sample, sequenced in a study of blood T cell repertoires in COVID-19. Sequencing was performed with immunoSEQ multiplex PCR; in TCRdb, only in-frame clones are kept and a portion is missing. The sample consists of about 230,000 clones, 89% of them appearing once. Source material: PBMCs or T cells enriched from blood (not recorded which). The receptors come from a woman aged 30 to 39 with acute COVID-19. Each CDR3 is given with its conserved first and last residue. Each record gives: V gene, J gene, D gene, clone size, CDR3 DNA, CDR3 protein. The D gene is left open where the match is weak. Only part of the rows carry a size: once, few, many, or a class if the clone is expanded.

V: TRBV18; J: TRBJ1-4; D: TRBD1; size: NA; DNA: TGTGCCAGCTCTCCCGGGACAGGGGGAGAGAGAGGTTTTGAAAAACTGTTTTTT; CDR3: CASSPGTGGERGFEKLFF
V: TRBV24-1; J: TRBJ1-4; D: NA; size: NA; DNA: TGTGCCACCAGTGAGGGGGGAACTAATGAAAAACTGTTTTTT; CDR3: CATSEGGTNEKLFF
V: TRBV7-2; J: TRBJ2-3; D: TRBD1; size: NA; DNA: TGTGCCAGCAGATTTGACAGGGGTGGCTCAGATACGCAGTATTTT; CDR3: CASRFDRGGSDTQYF
V: TRBV9; J: TRBJ1-1; D: NA; size: NA; DNA: TGTGCCAGCAGCGTAGGCAGAGGATCGGGGGCCCGGGAGGTGAACACTGAAGCTTTCTTT; CDR3: CASSVGRGSGAREVNTEAFF
V: TRBV9; J: TRBJ1-1; D: NA; size: NA; DNA: TGTGCCAGCAGCGTAGGGAGTGTGAACACTGAAGCTTTCTTT; CDR3: CASSVGSVNTEAFF
V: TRBV19; J: TRBJ1-2; D: NA; size: few; DNA: NA; CDR3: CASSSFGRGNTF
V: TRBV27; J: TRBJ2-1; D: TRBD1; size: NA; DNA: TGTGCCAGCAGTTTGGGACAGCTATACAATGAGCAGTTCTTC; CDR3: CASSLGQLYNEQFF
V: TRBV2; J: TRBJ2-5; D: NA; size: NA; DNA: TGTGCCAGCATTCAGGAGACCCAGTACTTC; CDR3: CASIQETQYF
V: TRBV2; J: TRBJ1-2; D: NA; size: NA; DNA: TGTGCCAGCAGCGTCTTTGGTCTAAATGGCTACACCTTC; CDR3: CASSVFGLNGYTF
V: TRBV7-2; J: TRBJ2-7; D: TRBD2; size: NA; DNA: TGTGCCAGCAGCTTACTAGCTAGCGGGGGGCCCTACGAGCAGTACTTC; CDR3: CASSLLASGGPYEQYF
V: TRBV3-1/TRBV3-2; J: TRBJ1-1; D: NA; size: NA; DNA: TGTGCCAGCAGCCTACCAGGGCCCCGCGGCACTGAAGCTTTCTTT; CDR3: CASSLPGPRGTEAFF
V: TRBV9; J: TRBJ1-1; D: NA; size: NA; DNA: TGTGCCAGCAGCGGATCCACAGGGAACACTGAAGCTTTCTTT; CDR3: CASSGSTGNTEAFF
V: TRBV25-1; J: TRBJ2-5; D: NA; size: NA; DNA: TGTGCCAGCAGTGAAGGCGGGACTTGGGAAGAGACCCAGTACTTC; CDR3: CASSEGGTWEETQYF
V: TRBV5-5; J: TRBJ1-2; D: NA; size: few; DNA: TGTGCCAGCAGCTTGGAACAGGGTTGGGTAGGCTACACCTTC; CDR3: CASSLEQGWVGYTF
V: TRBV4-3; J: TRBJ1-1; D: NA; size: once; DNA: TGCGCCAGCAGCCAGGATGGGGGAGGGCCGAACACTGAAGCTTTCTTT; CDR3: CASSQDGGGPNTEAFF
V: TRBV2; J: TRBJ2-1; D: NA; size: NA; DNA: TGTGCCAGCAGCCAACTGGGCGCATTAACTCGGCTTAATGAGCAGTTCTTC; CDR3: CASSQLGALTRLNEQFF
V: TRBV27; J: TRBJ1-2; D: NA; size: few; DNA: TGTGCCAGCAGTAGTAGCCGACAGATCCCGGGCGGCTACACCTTC; CDR3: CASSSSRQIPGGYTF
V: TRBV9; J: TRBJ2-3; D: TRBD2; size: NA; DNA: TGTGCCAGCAGCGTATTAGCGGGGGAATTGACAGATACGCAGTATTTT; CDR3: CASSVLAGELTDTQYF
V: TRBV11-2; J: TRBJ2-5; D: NA; size: few; DNA: TGTGCCAGCAGCCCGAACCGCTATCCGTACCAAGAGACCCAGTACTTC; CDR3: CASSPNRYPYQETQYF
V: TRBV28; J: TRBJ1-4; D: NA; size: once; DNA: TGTGCCAGCATTAAGGGGGGGTATGAAAAACTGTTTTTT; CDR3: CASIKGGYEKLFF
V: TRBV29-1; J: TRBJ2-7; D: NA; size: NA; DNA: TGCAGCGTTGAAGAAGCAGGCGACGTTTTCGACGAGCAGTACTTC; CDR3: CSVEEAGDVFDEQYF
V: TRBV3-1/TRBV3-2; J: TRBJ2-3; D: TRBD1; size: once; DNA: TGTGCCAGCAGCTCCCGGGACAGGGGTTCAGATACGCAGTATTTT; CDR3: CASSSRDRGSDTQYF
V: TRBV11-2; J: TRBJ1-2; D: NA; size: NA; DNA: TGTGCCAGCAGCTCCCCAACAGGGACCTATGGCTACACCTTC; CDR3: CASSSPTGTYGYTF
V: TRBV7-9; J: TRBJ1-6; D: NA; size: few; DNA: TGTGCCAGCAGCTTTAATCAGAATTCACCCCTCCACTTT; CDR3: CASSFNQNSPLHF
V: TRBV7-9; J: TRBJ1-5; D: NA; size: NA; DNA: TGTGCCAGCAGCTCGAGATCGGGCAATCAGCCCCAGCATTTT; CDR3: CASSSRSGNQPQHF
V: TRBV6-5; J: TRBJ1-1; D: NA; size: NA; DNA: TGTGCCAGCAGGCCCCGGACAAGCACTGAAGCTTTCTTT; CDR3: CASRPRTSTEAFF
V: TRBV24-1; J: TRBJ2-2; D: NA; size: once; DNA: TGTGCCACCAGTGATGTTTCCGGCGGGGTTACTAACACCGGGGAGCTGTTTTTT; CDR3: CATSDVSGGVTNTGELFF
V: TRBV29-1; J: TRBJ1-1; D: NA; size: NA; DNA: TGCAGCGTTGATGGGGGGTGGGGCACTGAAGCTTTCTTT; CDR3: CSVDGGWGTEAFF
V: TRBV5-1; J: TRBJ2-1; D: TRBD2; size: NA; DNA: TGCGCCAGCAGCCCACTAGCGGGGTCTTACAATGAGCAGTTCTTC; CDR3: CASSPLAGSYNEQFF
V: TRBV27; J: TRBJ2-7; D: NA; size: NA; DNA: TGTGCCAGCACCCCGGGACTCTCCTACGAGCAGTACTTC; CDR3: CASTPGLSYEQYF
V: TRBV5-5; J: TRBJ1-5; D: TRBD1; size: NA; DNA: TGTGCCAGCAGCTCCGGGACAGTCTATGGGCCCCAGCATTTT; CDR3: CASSSGTVYGPQHF
V: TRBV7-9; J: TRBJ2-3; D: TRBD2; size: NA; DNA: TGTGCCAGCAGCTTTACTAGCGGGGCGGCAGATACGCAGTATTTT; CDR3: CASSFTSGAADTQYF